This TCR beta chain appears in the sequencing data of a study of metastatic and nonmetastatic thyroid tumors (dated by TCRdb to about 2020). At the level of the whole study: Repertoires from peripheral blood and from tumor or nodule tissue samples of malignant and benign thyroid patients were compared. What the study reported, not specific to this receptor: TCR beta diversity was reported as significantly higher in malignant tumors than in benign nodules, in both blood and tumor samples.

V was cut back by 4 bases and J by 7 bases, leaving a gap of 23 bases between them. CDR1 SGHDT and CDR2 YYEEEE are derived from the germline V gene. Spanning cysteine to phenylalanine, the CDR3 consists of 16 amino acids. The read is trimmed to its CDR3 DNA, 48 bases read in frame from base 1. The library was generated by PCR. Reads for this sample came from an Illumina HiSeq 4000. High-throughput sequencing was used to profile the TCR beta-chain CDR3 region of every patient. Under the source paper's analysis protocol: The researchers built a classifier to tell apart papillary thyroid cancer patients with distant metastasis, based on CDR3 differences among clinicopathological groups. Repertoire diversity was assessed with the Shannon index, and tumor-blood repertoire similarity with the Morisita-Horn index. The public reads were reanalyzed by TCRdb: fastp trimming at Q25, MiXCR alignment, in-frame beta chains only. Here the V and J calls rest on TCRdb's processing, not on the authors' analysis. Across this sample there are 20,000 to 25,000 clones, with around 17% seen only once. Together, the top ten hold roughly 21% of the sample.

This clone was observed at least ten times. Its antigen remains unidentified. Base quality data are lacking; no much larger clone is found one base away. None of the patients had been given any treatment before thyroid surgery. The study retrospectively analysed patient clinical samples collected from the early 2010s to the late 2010s using T-cell receptor beta sequencing. This TCR derives from a male donor with papillary thyroid cancer or a benign thyroid nodule (not recorded which). Some clones in this sample may be carry-over from other donors' samples. The sequence joins TRBV5-6 to TRBJ1-2; a tentative D call is TRBD1 (6 bases match). Specimen: blood. This receptor has the CDR3 CASSQGFNLGARGYTF. The nucleotides read TGTGCCAGCAGCCAAGGTTTTAATCTGGGGGCACGTGGCTACACCTTC.